The present T cell receptor (beta chain) was sequenced within a study of T cells in localized non-small cell lung cancer. Germline-derived CDR1 and CDR2 are MNHEY and SMNVEV (reference sequence). V lost 8 bases and J lost 10, with 14 bases in between. CDR3 length equals 11 residues. Sequencing was performed with immunoSEQ multiplex PCR; in TCRdb, only in-frame clones are kept and a portion is missing. In the table there are approximately 83,000 clones, roughly 91% of which are singletons. J is TRBJ1-1 and V is TRBV27, with D perhaps matching TRBD1 (5 bases). The sequence derives from a woman aged 40 to 75 with stage II squamous cell lung carcinoma. The material sequenced was PBMCs, taken before any cancer treatment. DNA for the CDR3: TGTGCCAGCGGGACTTATGGTGGAGCTTTCTTT. It specifies CASGTYGGAFF.